The 10 T cell receptor beta chains below come from one sample, sequenced in a study of blood T cell repertoires in COVID-19. Libraries were prepared by immunoSEQ multiplex PCR; TCRdb keeps only in-frame clonotypes and omits some of them. The sample has about 190,000 clones; nearly 80% are singletons. Sequenced: peripheral blood. These TCRs come from a woman between 70 and 85 years old with acute or convalescent COVID-19.

This sequence joins TRBV30 and TRBJ1-6; possibly TRBD1 for D (6 bases). V lost 2 bases, J lost 8 bases, and 10 bases lay in between. The CDR3 has 13 residues. The germline V gene has CDR1 GTSNPN and CDR2 SVGIG (reference sequence). This CDR3 reads CAWSLGGDSPLHF. For the CDR3, the DNA is TGTGCCTGGAGTTTAGGGGGGGATTCACCCCTCCACTTT.

The CDR3 loop reads CASSVPGIGGYTF. CDR3 nucleotide sequence: TGTGCCAGCAGCGTACCAGGGATCGGTGGCTACACCTTC. The chain joins TRBV9 to TRBJ1-2; D possibly corresponds to TRBD1 (5 bases). Germline CDR1 and CDR2: SGDLS and YYNGEE. Trimming removed 1 base from V and 7 bases from J, with 11 bases in between. The CDR3 runs 13 residues.

This sequence joins TRBV12-3 or TRBV12-4 and TRBJ2-5; D is perhaps TRBD2 (6 bases). Trimming removed 8 bases at V and 9 bases at J, with 10 bases between. This CDR3 spans 10 amino acids. The CDR3 protein is CASGRLAQYF. CDR3 nucleotide sequence: TGTGCCAGCGGGAGGTTGGCCCAGTACTTC.

This sequence joins TRBV28 and TRBJ2-3; D gene unclear. The CDR3 consists of 15 residues. CDR1 MDHEN and CDR2 SYDVKM come from the germline V gene. V lost 4 bases and J lost 1, with 12 bases in between. The CDR3 DNA sequence: TGTGCCAGCAGTTCCGTTAGACAAGGCACAGATACGCAGTATTTT. Protein sequence: CASSSVRQGTDTQYF.

The V gene is TRBV20-1, the J gene TRBJ2-7; D perhaps matches TRBD1 (5 bases). This CDR3 is 14 amino acids long. V lost 6 bases and J 1 base, leaving 16 bases between the germline ends. The germline V gene has CDR1 DFQATT and CDR2 SNEGSKA (reference sequence). CDR3 amino acids: CSASRGSISYEQYF. The CDR3 bases are TGCAGTGCCAGTAGGGGCAGTATTTCCTACGAGCAGTACTTC.

This clone occurred a few times. The chain is built from TRBV12-3 or TRBV12-4 and TRBJ2-1, with 7 bases aligning to TRBD1. V lost 6 bases and J lost 4; bases outside the gene matches: 3. The CDR3 contains 13 residues. The CDR3 region is CASSRDRYNEQFF. The CDR3 DNA reads TGTGCCAGCAGCCGGGACAGATACAATGAGCAGTTCTTC.

The J gene is TRBJ2-7, the V gene TRBV2; a possible D gene is TRBD1 (5 bases). The germline gives CDR1 SNHLY, CDR2 FYNNEI. CDR3 length: 14 amino acids. Deletions cut 6 bases from V and 7 bases from J, with 19 bases between. The CDR3 here is CASSQGMARGEQYF. The CDR3 nucleotides read TGTGCCAGCAGCCAGGGTATGGCGCGCGGTGAGCAGTACTTC.

The chain joins TRBV3-1 (or the pseudogene TRBV3-2) to TRBJ1-2; perhaps TRBD1 as D (6 bases). The germline V gene has CDR1 LGHDT and CDR2 YNNKEL (reference sequence). The CDR3 has 14 residues. Trimming cost V 3 bases and J 6 bases, with 14 bases left between them. CDR3 region: CASSHPGELDGYTF. CDR3 DNA sequence: TGTGCCAGCAGCCACCCAGGGGAGTTGGATGGCTACACCTTC.

The gene calls are TRBV27 and TRBJ2-1, with D possibly matching TRBD1 (6 bases). The CDR3 consists of 11 residues. V lost 8 bases and J 10 bases, leaving 12 bases between the germline ends. Germline V gene sequence: CDR1 MNHEY, CDR2 SMNVEV (reference sequence). The CDR3 here is CASLRGQEQFF. DNA for the CDR3: TGTGCCAGCCTTCGAGGACAGGAGCAGTTCTTC.

The rearrangement uses TRBV6-5 and TRBJ1-2; 7 nucleotides line up with TRBD1. CDR3 size: 15 residues. Unmatched junction bases numbered 9, after V lost 0 bases and J lost 8 bases. Germline V lookup: CDR1 MNHEY, CDR2 SVGAGI. CDR3 DNA: TGTGCCAGCAGTTACTCGTCGCAGGGGGAGCGAGGCTACACCTTC. This sequence encodes CASSYSSQGERGYTF.